This T cell receptor (beta chain) is drawn from a study of OX40 agonist ivuxolimab in advanced cancers. Study overall: Patients received the agonistic anti-OX40 (CD134) antibody ivuxolimab. Study-wide results and limits: Partial responders receiving 0.1-3.0 mg/kg showed among the lowest clonal expansion.

As for this clone: What it binds is unknown.

This CDR3 is 15 amino acids long. Trimming removed 4 bases at V and 2 bases at J, with 12 bases between. Germline V gene lookup returns CDR1 MNHEY and CDR2 SMNVEV (reference sequence). This table comes from immunoSEQ multiplex PCR, and its TCRdb copy is limited to in-frame clones, with some not included. The table records over 60,000 clones, 75% to 90% of them present only once. The sequence was collected from an adult with an advanced solid tumor such as melanoma, head and neck, liver or kidney cancer. The chain links TRBV27 to TRBJ1-3, with D tentatively TRBD1 (6 bases). Source: CD4+ or CD8+ T cells sorted from blood, taken in a trial of the OX40 agonist ivuxolimab. Here the CDR3 reads CASSSLGQTGNTIYF. The CDR3 DNA reads as TGTGCCAGCAGTTCCCTTGGACAGACTGGAAACACCATATATTTT.